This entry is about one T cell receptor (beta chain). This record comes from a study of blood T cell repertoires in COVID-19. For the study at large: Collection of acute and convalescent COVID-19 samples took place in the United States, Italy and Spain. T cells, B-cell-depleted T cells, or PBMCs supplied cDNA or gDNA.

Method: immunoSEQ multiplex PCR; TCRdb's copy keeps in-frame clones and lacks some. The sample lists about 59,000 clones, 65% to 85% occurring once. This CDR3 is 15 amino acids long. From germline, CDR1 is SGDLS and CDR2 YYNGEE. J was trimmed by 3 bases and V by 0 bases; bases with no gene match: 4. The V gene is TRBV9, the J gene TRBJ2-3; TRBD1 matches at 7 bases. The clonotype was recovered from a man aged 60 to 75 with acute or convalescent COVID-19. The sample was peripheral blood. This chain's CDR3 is CASSVGAGGTDTQYF. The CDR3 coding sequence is TGTGCCAGCAGCGTAGGGGCAGGGGGAACAGATACGCAGTATTTT.